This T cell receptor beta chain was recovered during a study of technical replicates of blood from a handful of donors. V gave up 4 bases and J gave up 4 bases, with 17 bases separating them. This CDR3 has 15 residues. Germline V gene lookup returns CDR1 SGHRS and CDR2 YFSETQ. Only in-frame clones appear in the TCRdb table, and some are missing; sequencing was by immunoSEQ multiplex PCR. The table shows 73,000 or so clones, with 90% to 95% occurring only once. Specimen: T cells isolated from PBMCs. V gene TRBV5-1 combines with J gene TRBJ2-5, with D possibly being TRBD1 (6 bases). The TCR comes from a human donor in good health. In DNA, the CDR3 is TGCGCCAGCAGCCCGGACGGAAGGGGGACAGAGACCCAGTACTTC. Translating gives CASSPDGRGTETQYF. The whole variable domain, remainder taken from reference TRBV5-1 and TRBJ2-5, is KAGVTQTPRYLIKTRGQQVTLSCSPISGHRSVSWYQQTPGQGLQFLFEYFSETQRNKGNFPGRFSGRQFSNSRSEMNVSTLELGDSALYLCASSPDGRGTETQYFGPGTRLLVL.